This record looks at one T cell receptor beta chain sequence and its context. What it binds is unknown. The record originates from a study of cytomegalovirus exposure and HLA in healthy donors. Study-level points and caveats: Confirmation in vitro established that three CMV-associated chains were specific for CMV antigens. Most TCR beta V segments were productive about 90% or about 30% of the time in an earlier analysis.

CDR3 length equals 15 residues. V shed 7 bases and J shed 6 bases, with 21 bases lying between them. Germline CDR1 reads KGHSY; CDR2 reads FQNENV. The PCR ran on 60 Vbeta and 13 Jbeta primers. Profiled with immunoSEQ multiplex PCR; TCRdb holds only in-frame clones, not every one. The data show approximately 150,000 clones, 80% seen once. This clonotype was sampled from a man aged 30 to 39 in good health and CMV-seronegative. This rearrangement joins TRBV16 to TRBJ1-2; tentative D call: TRBD1 (6 bases). The sample comprised PBMCs. The CDR3 region is CASNPSLVTGHGYTF. CDR3 DNA: TGTGCCAGCAACCCCTCGCTGGTAACAGGGCATGGCTACACCTTC. Filled out from reference TRBV16 and TRBJ1-2, the complete variable domain reads GEEVAQTPKHLVRGEGQKAKLYCAPIKGHSYVFWYQQVLKNEFKFLISFQNENVFDETGMPKERFSAKCLPNSPCSLEIQATKLEDSAVYFCASNPSLVTGHGYTFGSGTRLTVV.